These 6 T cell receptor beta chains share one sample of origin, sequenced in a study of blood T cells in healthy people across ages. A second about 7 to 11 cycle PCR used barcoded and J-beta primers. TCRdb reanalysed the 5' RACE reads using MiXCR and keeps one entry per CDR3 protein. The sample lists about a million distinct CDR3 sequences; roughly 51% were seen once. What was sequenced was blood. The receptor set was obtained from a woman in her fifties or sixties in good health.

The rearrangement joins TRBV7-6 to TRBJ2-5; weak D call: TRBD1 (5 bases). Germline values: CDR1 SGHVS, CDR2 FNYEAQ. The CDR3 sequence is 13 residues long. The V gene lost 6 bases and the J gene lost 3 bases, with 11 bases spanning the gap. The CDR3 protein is CASRPQTEETQYF. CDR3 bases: TGTGCCAGCAGACCACAGACAGAAGAGACCCAGTACTTC.

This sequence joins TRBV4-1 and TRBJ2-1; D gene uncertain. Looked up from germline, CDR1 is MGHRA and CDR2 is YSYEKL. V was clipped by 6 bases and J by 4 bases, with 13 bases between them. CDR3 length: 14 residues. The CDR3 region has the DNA TGCGCCAGCAGAGAGGAAGCAGATTACAATGAGCAGTTCTTC. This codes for CASREEADYNEQFF.

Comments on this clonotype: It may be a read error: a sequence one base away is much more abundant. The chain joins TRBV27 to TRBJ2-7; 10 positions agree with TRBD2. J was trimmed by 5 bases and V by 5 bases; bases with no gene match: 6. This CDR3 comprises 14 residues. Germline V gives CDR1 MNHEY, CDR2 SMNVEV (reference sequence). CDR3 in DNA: TGTGCCAGCAGTCGAACTAGCGGGACCGACGAGCAGTACTTC. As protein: CASSRTSGTDEQYF.

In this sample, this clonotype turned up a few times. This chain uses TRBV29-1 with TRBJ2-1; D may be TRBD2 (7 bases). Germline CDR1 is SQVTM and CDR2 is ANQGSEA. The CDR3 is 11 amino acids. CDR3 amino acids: CGGAEHNEQFF. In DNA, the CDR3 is TGCGGGGGGGCGGAGCACAATGAGCAGTTCTTC.

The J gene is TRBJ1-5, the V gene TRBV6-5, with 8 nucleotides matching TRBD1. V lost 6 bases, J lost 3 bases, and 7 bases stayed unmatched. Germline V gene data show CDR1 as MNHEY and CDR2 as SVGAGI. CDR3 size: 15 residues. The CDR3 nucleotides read TGTGCCAGCAGACCAGACAGGGGACCCAATCAGCCCCAGCATTTT. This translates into CASRPDRGPNQPQHF.

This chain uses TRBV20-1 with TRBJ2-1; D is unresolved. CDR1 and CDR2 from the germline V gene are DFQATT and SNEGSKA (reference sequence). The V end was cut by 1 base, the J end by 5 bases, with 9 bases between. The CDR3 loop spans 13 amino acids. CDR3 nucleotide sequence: TGCAGTGCTAGAGCGGTCCAAAACAATGAGCAGTTCTTC. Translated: CSARAVQNNEQFF.